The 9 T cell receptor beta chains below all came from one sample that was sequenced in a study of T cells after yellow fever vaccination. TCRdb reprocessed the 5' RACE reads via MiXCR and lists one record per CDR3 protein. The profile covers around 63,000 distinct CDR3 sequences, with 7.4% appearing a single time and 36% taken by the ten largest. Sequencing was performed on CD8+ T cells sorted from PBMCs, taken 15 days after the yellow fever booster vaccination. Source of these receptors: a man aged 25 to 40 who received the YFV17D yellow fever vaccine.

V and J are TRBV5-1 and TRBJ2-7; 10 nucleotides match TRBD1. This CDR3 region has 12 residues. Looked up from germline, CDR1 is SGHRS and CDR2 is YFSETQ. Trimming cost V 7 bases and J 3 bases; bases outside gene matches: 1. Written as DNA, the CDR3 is TGCGCCAGCGGGACAGGGGACTACGAGCAGTACTTC. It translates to CASGTGDYEQYF.

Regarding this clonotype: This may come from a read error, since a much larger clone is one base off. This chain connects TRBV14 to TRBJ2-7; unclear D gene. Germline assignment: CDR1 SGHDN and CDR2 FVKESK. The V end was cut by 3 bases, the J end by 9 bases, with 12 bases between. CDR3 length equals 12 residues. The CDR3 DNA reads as TGTGCCAGCAGCCACGCGCCGGGCTCGCAGTACTTC. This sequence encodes CASSHAPGSQYF.

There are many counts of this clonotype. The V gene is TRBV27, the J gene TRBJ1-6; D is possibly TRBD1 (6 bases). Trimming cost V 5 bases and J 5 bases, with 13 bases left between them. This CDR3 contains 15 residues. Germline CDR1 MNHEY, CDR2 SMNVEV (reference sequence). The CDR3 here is CASSTQGWNNSPLHF. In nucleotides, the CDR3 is TGTGCCAGCAGTACCCAGGGGTGGAATAATTCACCCCTCCACTTT.

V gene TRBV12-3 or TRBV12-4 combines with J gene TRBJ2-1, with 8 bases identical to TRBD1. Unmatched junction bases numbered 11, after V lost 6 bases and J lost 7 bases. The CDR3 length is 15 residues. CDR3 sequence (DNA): TGTGCCAGCAGACCCGGGACAGGAGACCTTAATGAGCAGTTCTTC. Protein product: CASRPGTGDLNEQFF.

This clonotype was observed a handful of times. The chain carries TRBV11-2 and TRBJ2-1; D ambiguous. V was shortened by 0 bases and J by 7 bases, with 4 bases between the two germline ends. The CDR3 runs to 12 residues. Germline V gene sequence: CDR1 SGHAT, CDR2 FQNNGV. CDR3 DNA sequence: TGTGCCAGCAGCTTAGAGTTTAATGAGCAGTTCTTC. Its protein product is CASSLEFNEQFF.

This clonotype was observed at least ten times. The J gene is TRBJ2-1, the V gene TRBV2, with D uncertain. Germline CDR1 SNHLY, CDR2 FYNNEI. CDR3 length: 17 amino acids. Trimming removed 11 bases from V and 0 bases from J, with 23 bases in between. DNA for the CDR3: TGTGCCTTCTTGACTGGAAACTCACCGGGCTCCTACAATGAGCAGTTCTTC. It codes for CAFLTGNSPGSYNEQFF.

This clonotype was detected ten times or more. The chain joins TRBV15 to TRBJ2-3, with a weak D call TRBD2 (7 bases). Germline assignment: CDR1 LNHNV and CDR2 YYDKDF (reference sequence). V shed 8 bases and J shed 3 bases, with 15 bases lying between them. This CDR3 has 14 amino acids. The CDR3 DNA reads TGTGCCACCTTCAGGGGAGGGAGTACAGATACGCAGTATTTT. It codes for CATFRGGSTDTQYF.

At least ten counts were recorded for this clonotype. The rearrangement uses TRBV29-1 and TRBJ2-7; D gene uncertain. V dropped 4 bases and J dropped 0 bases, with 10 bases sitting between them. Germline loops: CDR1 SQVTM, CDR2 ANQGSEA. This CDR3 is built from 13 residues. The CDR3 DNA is TGCAGCGTTGCGTCCCGGACCTCCTACGAGCAGTACTTC. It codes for CSVASRTSYEQYF.

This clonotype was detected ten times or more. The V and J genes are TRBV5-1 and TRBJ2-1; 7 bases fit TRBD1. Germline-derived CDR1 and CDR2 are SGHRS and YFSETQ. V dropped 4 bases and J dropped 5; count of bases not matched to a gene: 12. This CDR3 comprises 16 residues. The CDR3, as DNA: TGCGCCAGCAGCCATCCTAGGGGGCGTAATGACAATGAGCAGTTCTTC. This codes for CASSHPRGRNDNEQFF.